The present TCR beta chain was sequenced within a study of T cell responses to AZD1222 COVID-19 vaccine. Study-level results: Spike regions recognized by vaccine-associated CD4 TCRs spanned the protein, led by 160-218 and 743-854. Nearly half of unique spike-specific TCRs reportedly avoided B.1.351 and B.1.1.7 mutated regions. No day 14 peak samples; only post-peak repertoires were characterized. Clonal diversity was possibly underestimated, and white British individuals and females predominated among donors.

This clone was detected a few times. Its specificity is unknown. Repertoires were generated with immunoSEQ multiplex PCR, while TCRdb's copy carries only in-frame clones and drops some. The table lists over 100,000 clones, around 86% of them singletons. The TCR sequence derives from an adult in good health. The sample in question was peripheral blood, obtained on day 0 of AZD1222 vaccination.

The CDR3 DNA reads TGTGCCAGCAGCTCAGGAAGGACAGGGGGTTATGAAAAACTGTTTTTT. As protein: CASSSGRTGGYEKLFF. The rearrangement joins TRBV28 to TRBJ1-4; 10 positions match TRBD1. Germline CDR1 reads MDHEN; CDR2 reads SYDVKM. The CDR3 loop spans 16 amino acids. J gave up 6 bases and V 6 bases, and 10 bases lay outside the gene matches.